This T cell receptor (beta chain) derives from a study of T cell repertoires in cytomegalovirus infection. Broader study findings: The ex vivo response was dominated by HLA-C-restricted CMV-specific TCR beta clonotypes.

This clonotype has at least ten counts. What it recognizes is unknown. Via MiXCR, TCRdb re-called the reads, giving one row per CDR3 protein. The table lists 310,000 or so distinct CDR3 sequences, around 10% of them singletons. V lost 4 bases and J 4 bases, leaving 13 bases between the germline ends. Looked up from germline, CDR1 is SQVTM and CDR2 is ANQGSEA. This CDR3 spans 13 amino acids. The sequence derives from a human donor in good health (CMV status not recorded). Some clones in this sample may be carry-over from other donors' samples. The rearrangement joins TRBV29-1 to TRBJ2-5; D is tentatively TRBD1 or TRBD2 (5 bases each). The sequencing sample was made of PBMCs. Written as DNA, the CDR3 is TGCAGCGTTGGCTCGGGGCCGGGAGAGACCCAGTACTTC. Translating it yields CSVGSGPGETQYF.